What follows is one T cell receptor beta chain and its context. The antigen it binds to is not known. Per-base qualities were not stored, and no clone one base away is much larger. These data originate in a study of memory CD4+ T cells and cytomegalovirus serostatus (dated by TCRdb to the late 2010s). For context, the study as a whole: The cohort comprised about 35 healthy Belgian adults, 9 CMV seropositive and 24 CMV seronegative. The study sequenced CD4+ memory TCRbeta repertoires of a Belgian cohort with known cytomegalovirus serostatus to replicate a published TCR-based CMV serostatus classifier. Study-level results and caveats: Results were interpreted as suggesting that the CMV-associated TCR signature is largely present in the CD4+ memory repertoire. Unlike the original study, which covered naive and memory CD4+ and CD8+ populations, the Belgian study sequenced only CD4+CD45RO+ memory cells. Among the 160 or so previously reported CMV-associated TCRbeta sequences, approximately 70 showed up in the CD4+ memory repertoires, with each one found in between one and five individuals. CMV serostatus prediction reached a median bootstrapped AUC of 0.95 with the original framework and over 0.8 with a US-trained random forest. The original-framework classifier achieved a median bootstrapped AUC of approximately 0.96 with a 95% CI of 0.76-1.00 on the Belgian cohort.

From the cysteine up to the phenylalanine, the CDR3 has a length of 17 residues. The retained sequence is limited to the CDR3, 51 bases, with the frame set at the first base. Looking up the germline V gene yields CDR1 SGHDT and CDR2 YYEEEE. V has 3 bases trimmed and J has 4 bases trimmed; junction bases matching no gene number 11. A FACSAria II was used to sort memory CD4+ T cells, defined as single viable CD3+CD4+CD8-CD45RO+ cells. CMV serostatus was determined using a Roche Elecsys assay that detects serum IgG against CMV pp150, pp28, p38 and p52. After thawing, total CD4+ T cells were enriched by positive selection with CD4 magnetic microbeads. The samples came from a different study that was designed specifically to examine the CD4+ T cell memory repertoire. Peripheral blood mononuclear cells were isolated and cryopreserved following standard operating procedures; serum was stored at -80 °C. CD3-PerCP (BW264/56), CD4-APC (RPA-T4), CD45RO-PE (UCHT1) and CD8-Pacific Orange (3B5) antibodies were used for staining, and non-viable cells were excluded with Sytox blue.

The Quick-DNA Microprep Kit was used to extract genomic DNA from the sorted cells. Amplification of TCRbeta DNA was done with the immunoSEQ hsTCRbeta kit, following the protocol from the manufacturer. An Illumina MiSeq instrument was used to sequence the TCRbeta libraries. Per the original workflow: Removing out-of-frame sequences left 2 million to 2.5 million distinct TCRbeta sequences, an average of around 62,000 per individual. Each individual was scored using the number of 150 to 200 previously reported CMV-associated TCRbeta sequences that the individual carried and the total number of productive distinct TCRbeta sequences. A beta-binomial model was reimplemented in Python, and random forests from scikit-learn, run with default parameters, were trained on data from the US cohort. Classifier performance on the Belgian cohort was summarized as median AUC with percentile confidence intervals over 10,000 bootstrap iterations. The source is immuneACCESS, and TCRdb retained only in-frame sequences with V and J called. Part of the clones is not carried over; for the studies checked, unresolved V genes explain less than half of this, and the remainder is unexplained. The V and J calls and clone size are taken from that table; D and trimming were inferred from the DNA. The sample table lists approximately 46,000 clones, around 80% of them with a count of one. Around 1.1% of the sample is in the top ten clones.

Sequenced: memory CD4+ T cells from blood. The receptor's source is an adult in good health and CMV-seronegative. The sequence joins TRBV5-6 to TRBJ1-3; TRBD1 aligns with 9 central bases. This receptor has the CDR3 CASSWYRDRVQGNTIYF. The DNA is TGTGCCAGCAGCTGGTACCGGGACAGGGTTCAGGGAAACACCATATATTTT.